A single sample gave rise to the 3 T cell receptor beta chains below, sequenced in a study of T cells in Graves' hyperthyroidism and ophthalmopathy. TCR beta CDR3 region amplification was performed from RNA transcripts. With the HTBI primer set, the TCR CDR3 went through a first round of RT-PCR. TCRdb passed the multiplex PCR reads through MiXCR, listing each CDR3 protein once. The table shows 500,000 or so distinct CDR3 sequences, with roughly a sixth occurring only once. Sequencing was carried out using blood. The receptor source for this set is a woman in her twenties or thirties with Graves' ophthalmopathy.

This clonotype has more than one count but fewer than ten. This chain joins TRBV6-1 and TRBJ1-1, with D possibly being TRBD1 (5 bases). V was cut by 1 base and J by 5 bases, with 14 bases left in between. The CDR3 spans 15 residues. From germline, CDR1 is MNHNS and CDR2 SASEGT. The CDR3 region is CASSEELGAWTEAFF. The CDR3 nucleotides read TGTGCCAGCAGTGAAGAACTAGGGGCCTGGACTGAAGCTTTCTTT.

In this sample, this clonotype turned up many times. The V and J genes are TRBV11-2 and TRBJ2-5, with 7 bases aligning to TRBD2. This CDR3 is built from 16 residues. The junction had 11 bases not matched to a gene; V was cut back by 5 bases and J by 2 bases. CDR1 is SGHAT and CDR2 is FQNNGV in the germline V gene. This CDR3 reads CASSPARLAGQETQYF. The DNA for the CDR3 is TGTGCCAGCAGCCCGGCCCGACTAGCTGGACAAGAGACCCAGTACTTC.

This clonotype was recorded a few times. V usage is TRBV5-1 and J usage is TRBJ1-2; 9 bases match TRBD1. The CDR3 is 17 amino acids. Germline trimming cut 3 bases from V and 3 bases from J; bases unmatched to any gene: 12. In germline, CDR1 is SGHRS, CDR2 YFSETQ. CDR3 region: CASSSSSWTGEYYGYTF. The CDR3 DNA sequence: TGCGCCAGCAGCTCCTCCTCGTGGACAGGGGAATACTATGGCTACACCTTC.